This TCR beta chain was identified during a study of chemoradiotherapy in HPV16-positive cancers. For the study at large: A couple of HPV16-positive patients' cells yielded candidate HPV-specific clones and common motifs. General study results and limits: Non-HPV-specific T cells did not expand in tumors during treatment, whereas candidate HPV-specific clones and E7-related motifs did.

The junction had 8 bases not matched to a gene; V was cut back by 2 bases and J by 5 bases. Germline CDR1 and CDR2: SGHAT and FQDESV (reference sequence). The CDR3 length is 17 residues. Assay: immunoSEQ multiplex PCR; the TCRdb copy retains only in-frame clones and omits some. The repertoire has around 17,000 clones, approximately 70% of them found once; the top ten carry approximately 8.2%. Comment on this clone: Its antigen is still unknown.

The rearrangement uses TRBV11-1 and TRBJ2-3, with 12 bases lining up with TRBD2. The sample here was tumor tissue, taken from a patient who underwent chemoradiotherapy. This receptor was taken from a human donor with HPV-associated anogenital cancer. The chain's CDR3 is CASSLPTSGRWRDTQYF. The DNA of the CDR3 is TGTGCCAGCAGCTTACCCACTAGCGGGAGGTGGAGAGATACGCAGTATTTT.